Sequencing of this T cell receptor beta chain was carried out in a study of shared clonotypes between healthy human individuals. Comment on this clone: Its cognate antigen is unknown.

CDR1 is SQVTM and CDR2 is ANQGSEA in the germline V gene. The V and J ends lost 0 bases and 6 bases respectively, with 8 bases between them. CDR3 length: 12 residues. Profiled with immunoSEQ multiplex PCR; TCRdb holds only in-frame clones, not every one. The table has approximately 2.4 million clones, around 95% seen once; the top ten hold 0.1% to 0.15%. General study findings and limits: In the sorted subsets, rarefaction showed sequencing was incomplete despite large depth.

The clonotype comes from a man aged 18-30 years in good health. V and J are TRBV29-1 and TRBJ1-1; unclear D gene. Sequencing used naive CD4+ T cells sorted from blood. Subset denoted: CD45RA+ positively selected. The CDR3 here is CSVEDQKAEAFF. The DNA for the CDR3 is TGCAGCGTTGAAGATCAAAAGGCTGAAGCTTTCTTT.